This TCR beta chain stems from a study of metastatic and nonmetastatic thyroid tumors. As for the study in general: Repertoire data that came from the blood and tumor or nodule tissue of malignant and benign thyroid patients were compared.

All patients reached thyroid surgery having received no treatment beforehand. There are many counts of this clone. Its specificity is not known. Possible read error: a much larger clone is one base away. Study results and limitations: Benign nodules reportedly had significantly lower TCR beta diversity than malignant thyroid tumors in blood and tumor.

TCRdb re-called clones from the PCR reads using MiXCR. Of 25,000 to 40,000 clones in the sample, about 17% were seen once. What was sequenced was blood. The clonotype comes from a female donor with papillary thyroid cancer or a benign thyroid nodule (not recorded which). Some clones in this sample may be carry-over from other donors' samples.

In nucleotides, the CDR3 is TGTGCCAGCAGCTTAAGTTCAAGGATTCGCAATCAGCCCCAGCATTTT. It translates to CASSLSSRIRNQPQHF. V and J are TRBV11-1 and TRBJ1-5; D is uncertain. The germline CDR1 and CDR2 sequences are SGHAT and FQDESV (reference sequence). This CDR3 contains 16 residues. V lost 2 bases, J lost 2 bases, and 13 bases lay in between.